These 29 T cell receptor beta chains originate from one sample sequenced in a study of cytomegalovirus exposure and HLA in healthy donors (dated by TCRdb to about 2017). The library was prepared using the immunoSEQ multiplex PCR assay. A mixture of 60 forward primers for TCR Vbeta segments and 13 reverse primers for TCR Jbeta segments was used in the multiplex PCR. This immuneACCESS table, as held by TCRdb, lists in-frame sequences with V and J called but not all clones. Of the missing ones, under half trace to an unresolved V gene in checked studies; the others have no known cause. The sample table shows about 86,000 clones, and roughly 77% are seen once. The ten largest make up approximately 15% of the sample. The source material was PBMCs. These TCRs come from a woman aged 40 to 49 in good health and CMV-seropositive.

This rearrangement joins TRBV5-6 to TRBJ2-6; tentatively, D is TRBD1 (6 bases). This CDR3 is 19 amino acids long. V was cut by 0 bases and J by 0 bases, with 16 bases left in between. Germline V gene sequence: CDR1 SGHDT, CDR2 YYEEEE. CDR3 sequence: CASSLVRDTLISGANVLTF. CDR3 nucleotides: TGTGCCAGCAGCTTGGTACGGGACACCCTAATCTCTGGGGCCAACGTCCTGACTTTC.

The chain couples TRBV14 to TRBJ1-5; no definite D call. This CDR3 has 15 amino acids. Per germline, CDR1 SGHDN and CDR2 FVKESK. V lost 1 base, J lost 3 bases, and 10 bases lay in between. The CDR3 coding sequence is TGTGCCAGCAGCCAAGTACGCAGTGTCAATCAGCCCCAGCATTTT. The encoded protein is CASSQVRSVNQPQHF. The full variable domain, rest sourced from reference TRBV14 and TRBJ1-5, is EAGVTQFPSHSVIEKGQTVTLRCDPISGHDNLYWYRRVMGKEIKFLLHFVKESKQDESGMPNNRFLAERTGGTYSTLKVQPAELEDSGVYFCASSQVRSVNQPQHFGDGTRLSIL.

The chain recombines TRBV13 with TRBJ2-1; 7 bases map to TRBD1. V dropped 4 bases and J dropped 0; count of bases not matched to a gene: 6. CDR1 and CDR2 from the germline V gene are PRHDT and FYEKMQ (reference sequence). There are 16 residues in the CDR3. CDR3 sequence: CASSSDRRSSYNEQFF. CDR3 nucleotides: TGTGCCAGCAGCTCGGACAGGAGAAGCTCCTACAATGAGCAGTTCTTC.

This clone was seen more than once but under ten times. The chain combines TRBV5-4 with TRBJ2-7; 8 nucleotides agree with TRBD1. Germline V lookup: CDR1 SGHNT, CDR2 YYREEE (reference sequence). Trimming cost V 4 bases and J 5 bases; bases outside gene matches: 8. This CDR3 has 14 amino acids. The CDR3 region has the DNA TGTGCCAGCAGCCCCGGACAGGGAAAGGACGAGCAGTACTTC. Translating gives CASSPGQGKDEQYF.

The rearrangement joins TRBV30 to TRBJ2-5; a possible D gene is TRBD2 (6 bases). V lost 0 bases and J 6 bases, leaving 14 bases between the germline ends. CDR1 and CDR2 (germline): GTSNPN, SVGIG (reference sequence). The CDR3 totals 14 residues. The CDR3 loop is CAWSVGSGYKTQYF. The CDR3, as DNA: TGTGCCTGGAGTGTTGGTAGCGGCTATAAGACCCAGTACTTC.

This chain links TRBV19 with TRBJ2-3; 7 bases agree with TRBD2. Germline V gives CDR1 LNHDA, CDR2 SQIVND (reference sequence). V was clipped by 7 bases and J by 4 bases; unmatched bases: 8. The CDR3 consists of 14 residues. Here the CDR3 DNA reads TGTGCCAGTACCCATAGCGGGCGCCCAGATACGCAGTATTTT. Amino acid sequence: CASTHSGRPDTQYF. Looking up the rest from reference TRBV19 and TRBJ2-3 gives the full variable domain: DGGITQSPKYLFRKEGQNVTLSCEQNLNHDAMYWYRQDPGQGLRLIYYSQIVNDFQKGDIAEGYSVSREKKESFPLTVTSAQKNPTAFYLCASTHSGRPDTQYFGPGTRLTVL.

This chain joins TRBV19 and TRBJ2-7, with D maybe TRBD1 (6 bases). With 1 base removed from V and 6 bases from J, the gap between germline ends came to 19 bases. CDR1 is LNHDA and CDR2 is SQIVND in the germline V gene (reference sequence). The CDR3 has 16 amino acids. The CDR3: CASSIGVTGRVPEQYF. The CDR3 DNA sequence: TGTGCCAGTAGTATAGGAGTGACAGGTAGAGTACCCGAGCAGTACTTC.

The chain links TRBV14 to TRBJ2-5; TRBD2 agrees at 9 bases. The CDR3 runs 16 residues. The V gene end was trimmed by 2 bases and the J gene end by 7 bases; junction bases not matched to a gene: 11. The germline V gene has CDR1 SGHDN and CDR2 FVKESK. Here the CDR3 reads CASSQPLGGGVGTQYF. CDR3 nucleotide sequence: TGTGCCAGCAGCCAACCCCTCGGCGGGGGGGTCGGGACCCAGTACTTC.

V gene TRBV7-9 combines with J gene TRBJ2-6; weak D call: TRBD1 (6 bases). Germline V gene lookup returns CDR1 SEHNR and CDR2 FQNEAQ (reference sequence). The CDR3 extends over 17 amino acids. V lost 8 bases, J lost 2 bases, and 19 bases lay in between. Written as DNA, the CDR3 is TGTGCCAGCGTCAGGGGTACTTCCCTTACTGGGGCCAACGTCCTGACTTTC. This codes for CASVRGTSLTGANVLTF.

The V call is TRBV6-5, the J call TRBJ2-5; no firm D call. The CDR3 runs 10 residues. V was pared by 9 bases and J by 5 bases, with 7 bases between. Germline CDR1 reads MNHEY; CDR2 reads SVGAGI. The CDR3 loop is CASTGETQYF. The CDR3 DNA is TGTGCCAGTACCGGTGAGACCCAGTACTTC.

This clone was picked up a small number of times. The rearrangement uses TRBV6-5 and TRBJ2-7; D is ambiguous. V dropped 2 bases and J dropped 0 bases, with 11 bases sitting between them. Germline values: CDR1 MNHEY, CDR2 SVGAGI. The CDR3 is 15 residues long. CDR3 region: CASSYHSPISYEQYF. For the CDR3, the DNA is TGTGCCAGCAGTTACCACAGTCCTATCTCCTACGAGCAGTACTTC.

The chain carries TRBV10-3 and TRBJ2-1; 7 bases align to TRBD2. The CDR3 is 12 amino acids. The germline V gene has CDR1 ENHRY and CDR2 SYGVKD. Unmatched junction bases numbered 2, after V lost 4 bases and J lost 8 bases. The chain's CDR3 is CAISGGRDEQFF. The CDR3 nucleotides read TGTGCCATCAGTGGAGGGAGGGATGAGCAGTTCTTC.

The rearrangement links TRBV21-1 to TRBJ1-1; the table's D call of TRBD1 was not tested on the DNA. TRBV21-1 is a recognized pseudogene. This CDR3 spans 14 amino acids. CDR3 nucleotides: TGTGCCAGGGGACATAAACTAATGAACACTGAAGCTTTCTTT. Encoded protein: CARGHKLMNTEAFF.

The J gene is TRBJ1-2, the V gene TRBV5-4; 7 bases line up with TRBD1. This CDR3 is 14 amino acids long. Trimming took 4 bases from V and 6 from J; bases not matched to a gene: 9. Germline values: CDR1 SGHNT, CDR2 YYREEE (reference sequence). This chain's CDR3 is CASSLGQKGHGYTF. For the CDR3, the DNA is TGTGCCAGCAGCCTGGGACAGAAGGGCCATGGCTACACCTTC.

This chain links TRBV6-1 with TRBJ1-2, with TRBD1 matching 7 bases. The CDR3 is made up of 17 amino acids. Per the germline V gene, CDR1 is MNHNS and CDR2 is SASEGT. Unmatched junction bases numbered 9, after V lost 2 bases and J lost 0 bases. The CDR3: CASSETPGQPPNYGYTF. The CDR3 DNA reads TGTGCCAGCAGTGAAACCCCGGGACAGCCTCCTAACTATGGCTACACCTTC.

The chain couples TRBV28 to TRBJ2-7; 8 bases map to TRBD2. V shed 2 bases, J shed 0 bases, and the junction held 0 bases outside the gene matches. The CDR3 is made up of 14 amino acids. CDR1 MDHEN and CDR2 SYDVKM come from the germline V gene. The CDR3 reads CASSLSGSSYEQYF. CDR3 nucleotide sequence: TGTGCCAGCAGTTTAAGCGGGAGCTCCTACGAGCAGTACTTC.

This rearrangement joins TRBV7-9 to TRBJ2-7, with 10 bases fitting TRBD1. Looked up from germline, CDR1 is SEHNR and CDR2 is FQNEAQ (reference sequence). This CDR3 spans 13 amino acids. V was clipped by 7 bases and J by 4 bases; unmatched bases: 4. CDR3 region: CASMGQGIYEQYF. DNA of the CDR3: TGTGCCAGCATGGGACAGGGGATTTACGAGCAGTACTTC.

Written as DNA, the CDR3 is TGTGCCAGCAGTCCCGGTAATGAGCAGTTCTTC. Translated: CASSPGNEQFF. The rearrangement joins TRBV27 to TRBJ2-1; D ambiguous. Looked up from germline, CDR1 is MNHEY and CDR2 is SMNVEV (reference sequence). Trimming shortened V by 5 bases and J by 7 bases, and 6 bases separated the two germline ends. The CDR3 has 11 amino acids.

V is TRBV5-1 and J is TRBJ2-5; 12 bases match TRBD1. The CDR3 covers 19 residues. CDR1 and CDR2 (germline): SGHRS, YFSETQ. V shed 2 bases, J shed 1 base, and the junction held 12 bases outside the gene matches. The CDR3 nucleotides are TGCGCCAGCAGCTTTACCTCCCATGGGACAGGGGGCCCCCAAGAGACCCAGTACTTC. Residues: CASSFTSHGTGGPQETQYF. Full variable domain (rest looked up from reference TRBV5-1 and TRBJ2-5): KAGVTQTPRYLIKTRGQQVTLSCSPISGHRSVSWYQQTPGQGLQFLFEYFSETQRNKGNFPGRFSGRQFSNSRSEMNVSTLELGDSALYLCASSFTSHGTGGPQETQYFGPGTRLLVL.

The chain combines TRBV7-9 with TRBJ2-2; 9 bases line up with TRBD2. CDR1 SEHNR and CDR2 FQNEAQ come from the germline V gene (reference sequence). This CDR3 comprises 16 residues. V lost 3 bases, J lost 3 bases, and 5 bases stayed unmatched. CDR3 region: CASSFSGRGDTGELFF. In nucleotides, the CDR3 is TGTGCCAGCAGCTTTAGCGGGAGAGGGGACACCGGGGAGCTGTTTTTT.

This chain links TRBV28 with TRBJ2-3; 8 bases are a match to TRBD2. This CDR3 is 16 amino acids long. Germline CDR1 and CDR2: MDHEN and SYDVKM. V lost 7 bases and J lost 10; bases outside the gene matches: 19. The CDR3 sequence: CASIGAGGVILQAQYF. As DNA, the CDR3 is TGTGCCAGCATTGGGGCGGGAGGCGTAATTCTCCAGGCGCAGTATTTT.

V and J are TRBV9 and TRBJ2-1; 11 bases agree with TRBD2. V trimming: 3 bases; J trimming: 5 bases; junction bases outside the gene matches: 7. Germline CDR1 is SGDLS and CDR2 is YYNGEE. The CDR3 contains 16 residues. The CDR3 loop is CASSGGLAGDNNEQFF. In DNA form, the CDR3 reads TGTGCCAGCAGCGGAGGACTAGCGGGCGACAACAATGAGCAGTTCTTC.

The DNA of the CDR3 is TGTGCCAGCGGCCCGATTTTGGGAGGGAACTATGGCTACACCTTC. Amino acid sequence: CASGPILGGNYGYTF. The chain uses TRBV7-8 and TRBJ1-2; D is undetermined. The V end lost 8 bases, the J end lost 2 bases, and 18 bases lay between the germline ends. Germline CDR1 is SGHVS and CDR2 is FQNEAQ. The CDR3 loop spans 15 amino acids.

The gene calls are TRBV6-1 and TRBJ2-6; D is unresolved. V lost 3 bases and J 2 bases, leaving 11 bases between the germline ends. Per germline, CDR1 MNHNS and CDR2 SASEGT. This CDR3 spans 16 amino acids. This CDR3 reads CASSDPRLTGANVLTF. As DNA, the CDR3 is TGTGCCAGCAGTGACCCCCGACTTACTGGGGCCAACGTCCTGACTTTC.

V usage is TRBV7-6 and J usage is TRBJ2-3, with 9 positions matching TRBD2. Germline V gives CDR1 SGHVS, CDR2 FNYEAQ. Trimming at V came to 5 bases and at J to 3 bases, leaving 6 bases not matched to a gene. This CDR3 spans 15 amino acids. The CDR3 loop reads CASSNSGSQTDTQYF. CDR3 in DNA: TGTGCCAGCAGCAATAGCGGGAGCCAAACAGATACGCAGTATTTT. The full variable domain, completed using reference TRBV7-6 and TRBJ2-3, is GAGVSQSPRYKVTKRGQDVALRCDPISGHVSLYWYRQALGQGPEFLTYFNYEAQQDKSGLPNDRFSAERPEGSISTLTIQRTEQRDSAMYRCASSNSGSQTDTQYFGPGTRLTVL.

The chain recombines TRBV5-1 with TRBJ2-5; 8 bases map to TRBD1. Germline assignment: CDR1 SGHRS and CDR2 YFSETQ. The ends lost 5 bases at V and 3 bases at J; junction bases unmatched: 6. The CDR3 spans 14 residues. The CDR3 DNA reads TGCGCCAGCAGACGATCGACAGGGGAAGAGACCCAGTACTTC. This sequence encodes CASRRSTGEETQYF.

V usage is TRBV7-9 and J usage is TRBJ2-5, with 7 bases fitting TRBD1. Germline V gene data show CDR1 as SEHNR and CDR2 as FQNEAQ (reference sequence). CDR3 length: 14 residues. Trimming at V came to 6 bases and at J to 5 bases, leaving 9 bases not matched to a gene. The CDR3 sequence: CASRGAPRGETQYF. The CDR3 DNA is TGTGCCAGCAGGGGCGCACCCAGGGGGGAGACCCAGTACTTC.

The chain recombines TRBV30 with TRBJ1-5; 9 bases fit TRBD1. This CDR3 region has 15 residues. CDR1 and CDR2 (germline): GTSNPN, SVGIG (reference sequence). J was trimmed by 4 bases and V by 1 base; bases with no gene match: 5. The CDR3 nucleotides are TGTGCCTGGAGTGAGACAGGGGGGATAAATCAGCCCCAGCATTTT. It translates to CAWSETGGINQPQHF. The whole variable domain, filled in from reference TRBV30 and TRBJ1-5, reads SQTIHQWPATLVQPVGSPLSLECTVEGTSNPNLYWYRQAAGRGLQLLFYSVGIGQISSEVPQNLSASRPQDRQFILSSKKLLLSDSGFYLCAWSETGGINQPQHFGDGTRLSIL.

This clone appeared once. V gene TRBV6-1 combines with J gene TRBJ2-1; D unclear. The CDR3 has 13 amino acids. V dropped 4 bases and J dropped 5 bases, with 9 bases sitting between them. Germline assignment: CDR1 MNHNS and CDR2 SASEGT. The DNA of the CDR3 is TGTGCCAGCAGTGTGGAGCGAGACAATGAGCAGTTCTTC. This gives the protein CASSVERDNEQFF.